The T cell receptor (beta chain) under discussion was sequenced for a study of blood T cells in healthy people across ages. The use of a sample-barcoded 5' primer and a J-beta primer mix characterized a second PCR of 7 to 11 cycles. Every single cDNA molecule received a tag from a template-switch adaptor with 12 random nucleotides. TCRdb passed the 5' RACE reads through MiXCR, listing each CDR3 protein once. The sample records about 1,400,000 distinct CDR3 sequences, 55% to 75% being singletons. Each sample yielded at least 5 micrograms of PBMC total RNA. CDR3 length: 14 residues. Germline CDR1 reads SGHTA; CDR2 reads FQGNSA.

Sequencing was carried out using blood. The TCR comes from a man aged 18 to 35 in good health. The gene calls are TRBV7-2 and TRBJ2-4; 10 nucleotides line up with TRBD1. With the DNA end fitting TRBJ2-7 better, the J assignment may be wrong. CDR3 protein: CASRPGQGWHEQYF. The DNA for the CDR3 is TGTGCCAGCAGACCGGGACAGGGGTGGCACGAGCAGTACTTC.